These T cell receptor beta chains were read from a single sample in a study of blood T cell repertoires in COVID-19. Libraries were prepared by immunoSEQ multiplex PCR; TCRdb keeps only in-frame clonotypes and omits some of them. The sample shows 270,000 or so clones, around nine tenths of them seen only once. Sequenced: peripheral blood. The receptors here all came from a man aged 35-49 years with active or convalescent COVID-19. Each CDR3 is given with its conserved first and last residue. The D gene is left open where the match is weak. The listing skips clone size in some rows; elsewhere it reads once, few, many or a size class.

j_call d_call clone_size v_call cdr3_aa cdr3_nt
TRBJ2-7 - - TRBV18 CASTAGASGLYEQYF TGTGCCAGCACCGCGGGGGCTAGCGGACTTTACGAGCAGTACTTC
TRBJ2-7 - - TRBV4-1 CASSHYGVPGTYEQYF TGCGCCAGCAGCCATTACGGGGTCCCGGGGACCTACGAGCAGTACTTC
TRBJ1-3 - - TRBV5-1 CASSLGQGNTIYF TGCGCCAGCAGCTTGGGGCAGGGAAACACCATATATTTT
TRBJ1-5 - - TRBV2 CASRTEYSNQPQHF TGTGCCAGCAGGACAGAGTATAGCAATCAGCCCCAGCATTTT
TRBJ2-7 - - TRBV13 CASSRTTGPSSYEQYF TGTGCCAGCAGCCGAACTACAGGCCCATCTTCCTACGAGCAGTACTTC
TRBJ2-7 - - TRBV6-1 CASSKAYIYEQYF TGTGCCAGCAGTAAAGCGTACATCTACGAGCAGTACTTC
TRBJ1-1 - - TRBV18 CASSPPSSGMNTEAFF TGTGCCAGCTCACCACCGTCCTCGGGGATGAACACTGAAGCTTTCTTT
TRBJ2-1 TRBD2 - TRBV19 CASSISGLAGGVTYNEQFF TGTGCCAGTAGTATTTCCGGACTAGCGGGGGGGGTCACCTACAATGAGCAGTTCTTC
TRBJ1-4 TRBD1 - TRBV25-1 CASSERGGGGEKLFF TGTGCCAGCAGTGAGAGAGGGGGCGGAGGGGAAAAACTGTTTTTT
TRBJ1-1 - - TRBV12-3/TRBV12-4 CASSLRESAEAFF TGTGCCAGCAGTCTGAGGGAATCCGCTGAAGCTTTCTTT
TRBJ2-7 - - TRBV19 CASSIGSIYEQYF TGTGCCAGTAGTATAGGTTCCATCTACGAGCAGTACTTC
TRBJ2-7 - - TRBV6-5 CASSYSPGGSEQYF TGTGCCAGCAGTTACTCGCCAGGAGGGTCCGAGCAGTACTTC
TRBJ1-2 - few TRBV7-9 CASSLGRGNYGYTF TGTGCCAGCAGCTTAGGTCGGGGGAACTATGGCTACACCTTC
TRBJ2-2 TRBD2 once TRBV11-2 CASAASGGNTGELFF TGTGCCAGCGCCGCTAGCGGGGGGAACACCGGGGAGCTGTTTTTT
TRBJ1-4 TRBD1 - TRBV5-1 CASRAGTGLEKLFF TGCGCCAGCAGGGCCGGGACAGGGCTTGAAAAACTGTTTTTT
TRBJ2-1 - - TRBV5-1 CASSTWTAFNEQFF TGCGCCAGCAGCACCTGGACAGCGTTCAATGAGCAGTTCTTC
TRBJ2-7 TRBD2 once TRBV27 CASSLGLAGGRTYEQYF TGTGCCAGCAGTTTAGGACTAGCGGGGGGGCGGACCTACGAGCAGTACTTC
TRBJ1-4 - few TRBV11-2 CASSLNQGSEKLFF TGTGCCAGCAGCCTAAATCAGGGGAGTGAAAAACTGTTTTTT
TRBJ2-2 - few TRBV6-5 CASSYSPGSGELFF TGTGCCAGCAGTTACAGCCCGGGGAGCGGGGAGCTGTTTTTT
TRBJ1-6 - - TRBV12-3/TRBV12-4 CASSWGGYSPLHF TGTGCCAGCAGTTGGGGCGGCTATTCACCCCTCCACTTT
TRBJ2-2 TRBD2 - TRBV24-1 CATSDFASAGGTGELFF TGTGCCACCAGTGATTTCGCGTCAGCGGGAGGTACCGGGGAGCTGTTTTTT
TRBJ2-1 TRBD1 - TRBV19 CASSVTGAYNEQFF TGTGCCAGTAGTGTGACAGGGGCCTACAATGAGCAGTTCTTC
TRBJ2-3 TRBD1 - TRBV6-5 CASSYSRDRAADTQYF TGTGCCAGCAGTTACTCTAGGGACAGGGCCGCAGATACGCAGTATTTT
TRBJ1-1 - - TRBV27 CASSLFPGMNTEAFF TGTGCCAGCAGTTTATTTCCGGGAATGAACACTGAAGCTTTCTTT
TRBJ2-6 - - TRBV1 CTSSDIPGQDCSGANVLTF TGCACCAGCAGCGATATTCCGGGACAGGATTGCTCTGGGGCCAACGTCCTGACTTTC
TRBJ2-1 - few TRBV6-2/TRBV6-3 CASSTGLGQFF TGTGCCAGCAGTACCGGACTCGGGCAGTTCTTC
TRBJ2-5 TRBD1 - TRBV5-1 CASSPSQGAQETQYF TGCGCCAGCAGCCCATCACAGGGGGCTCAAGAGACCCAGTACTTC
TRBJ1-6 - - TRBV5-4 CASSLAGHNSPLHF TGTGCCAGCAGCTTAGCGGGGCATAATTCACCCCTCCACTTT
TRBJ2-3 - - TRBV28 CASSPTQGWGTDTQYF TGTGCCAGCAGTCCAACACAGGGTTGGGGCACAGATACGCAGTATTTT
TRBJ1-2 - - TRBV6-5 CASNNFGPGDYGYTF TGTGCCAGCAACAACTTTGGGCCGGGGGATTATGGCTACACCTTC
TRBJ2-2 TRBD2 once TRBV24-1 CATSDPSGYTGELFF TGTGCCACCAGTGATCCTAGCGGATACACCGGGGAGCTGTTTTTT
TRBJ2-1 TRBD1 - TRBV2 CASSSQGPEQFF TGTGCCAGCAGTTCACAGGGGCCTGAGCAGTTCTTC
TRBJ1-3 TRBD1 - TRBV7-9 CASSLGQGIGNTIYF TGTGCCAGCAGCTTAGGACAGGGGATTGGAAACACCATATATTTT
TRBJ1-5 - - TRBV7-9 CASSNSNQPQHF TGTGCCAGCAGCAATAGTAATCAGCCCCAGCATTTT
TRBJ2-1 TRBD2 - TRBV6-6 CASSLRYVNSGRNNEQFF TGTGCCAGCAGTCTGCGGTATGTGAATAGCGGGAGAAACAATGAGCAGTTCTTC
TRBJ2-7 TRBD1 - TRBV6-6 CASSRTRDRVSYEQYF TGTGCCAGCAGTCGAACCAGAGACAGGGTCTCCTACGAGCAGTACTTC
TRBJ2-7 - once TRBV28 CASSLHRDAYEQYF TGTGCCAGCAGTTTACACAGGGATGCCTACGAGCAGTACTTC
TRBJ2-7 TRBD1 - TRBV7-9 CASSPGTGGDEQYF TGTGCCAGCAGCCCCGGGACAGGCGGCGACGAGCAGTACTTC
TRBJ1-2 - - TRBV2 CASSEHENYGYTF TGTGCCAGCAGTGAACACGAGAACTATGGCTACACCTTC
TRBJ2-7 - - TRBV11-2 CASSWGTGAGSGEQYF TGTGCCAGCAGCTGGGGCACTGGGGCAGGGTCGGGCGAGCAGTACTTC
TRBJ2-5 - - TRBV12-3/TRBV12-4 CASTAGQETQYF TGTGCCAGCACCGCAGGCCAAGAGACCCAGTACTTC
TRBJ1-2 - - TRBV12-3/TRBV12-4 CASTLRGLHGYTF TGTGCCAGCACCCTGCGGGGGTTACATGGCTACACCTTC
TRBJ2-1 - - TRBV14 CASSQEEGWGMNEQFF TGTGCCAGCAGCCAAGAGGAGGGTTGGGGCATGAATGAGCAGTTCTTC
TRBJ2-1 TRBD1 - TRBV9 CASSVEWDRLGNEQFF TGTGCCAGCAGCGTAGAGTGGGACAGGCTTGGGAATGAGCAGTTCTTC
TRBJ1-3 TRBD1 - TRBV5-1 CASSLWGQEDSGNTIYF TGCGCCAGCAGCTTGTGGGGACAGGAGGACTCTGGAAACACCATATATTTT
TRBJ2-3 TRBD2 - TRBV11-2 CASSLIWTSGGGTQYF TGTGCCAGCAGCTTAATTTGGACTAGCGGGGGGGGTACGCAGTATTTT
TRBJ2-1 TRBD2 - TRBV10-2 CASSEFGTSGQTTYNEQFF TGCGCCAGCAGTGAGTTTGGGACTAGCGGTCAAACGACCTACAATGAGCAGTTCTTC
TRBJ2-7 TRBD2 - TRBV7-9 CASSQLASSPYEQYF TGTGCCAGCAGTCAACTAGCGAGTTCTCCCTACGAGCAGTACTTC
TRBJ1-6 - - TRBV6-5 CASRRPTEYNSPLHF TGTGCCAGCAGGCGCCCGACAGAATATAATTCACCCCTCCACTTT
TRBJ2-1 TRBD2 - TRBV4-1 CASSQGPSGGLSSYNEQFF TGCGCCAGCAGCCAAGGGCCGAGCGGGGGGCTGAGCTCCTACAATGAGCAGTTCTTC
TRBJ2-7 - - TRBV7-2 CASSFPGQAYEQYF TGTGCCAGCAGCTTCCCGGGACAAGCCTACGAGCAGTACTTC
TRBJ1-5 - - TRBV6-5 CASRPPGRVGQPQHF TGTGCCAGCAGACCCCCAGGGAGGGTTGGTCAGCCCCAGCATTTT
TRBJ1-5 TRBD1 many TRBV30 CAWRDIGTDQPQHF TGTGCCTGGAGAGACATCGGGACAGATCAGCCCCAGCATTTT
TRBJ2-3 TRBD2 - TRBV25-1 CASSEGREGDTQYF TGTGCCAGCAGTGAAGGAAGGGAGGGAGATACGCAGTATTTT
TRBJ2-5 TRBD2 once TRBV5-4 CASSSGTSQETQYF TGTGCCAGCAGCTCCGGGACTAGCCAAGAGACCCAGTACTTC
TRBJ1-6 - - TRBV12-3/TRBV12-4 CASSFREGSPLHF TGTGCCAGCAGTTTTAGGGAGGGCTCACCCCTCCACTTT
TRBJ2-6 TRBD1 - TRBV27 CASSPRDRRLSGANVLTF TGTGCCAGCAGTCCCCGGGACAGGAGACTCTCTGGGGCCAACGTCCTGACTTTC